The T cell receptor beta chain under discussion was sequenced for a study of a mutant IDH1 vaccine in newly diagnosed glioma. Stated time point: baseline, week 1 (first vaccination visit). As for treatment: pre-vaccination baseline after standard-of-care therapy. This CDR3 is 14 amino acids long. V was shortened by 5 bases and J by 0 bases, with 8 bases between the two germline ends. Germline V gene lookup returns CDR1 GTSNPN and CDR2 SVGIG (reference sequence). TCRdb's copy holds only in-frame clones and misses some; the assay was immunoSEQ multiplex PCR. Among 92,000 or so clones listed, approximately 80% were seen once.

This clonotype was obtained from a man aged 35-49 years with glioma. Some clones in this sample may be carry-over from other donors' samples. The sample here was PBMCs, taken from a glioma patient treated with radiotherapy, temozolomide or both. V and J are TRBV30 and TRBJ2-6, with D uncertain. The CDR3 is CAWQESSGANVLTF. CDR3 sequence (DNA): TGTGCCTGGCAAGAGAGCTCTGGGGCCAACGTCCTGACTTTC.